The 13 T cell receptor beta chains reported below all come from one sample, sequenced in a study of memory CD4+ T cells and cytomegalovirus serostatus. Sequenced by immunoSEQ multiplex PCR; TCRdb stores in-frame clones only, minus some. Of some 47,000 clones in the sample, around 80% are singletons; the top ten hold about 0.79%. The sort gate was single viable CD3+CD4+CD8-CD45RO+ cells for memory CD4+ T cells. Sequenced sample: memory CD4+ T cells from blood. These receptors were collected from an adult in good health and CMV-seronegative.

The genes are TRBV6-5 and TRBJ2-1; possibly TRBD1 for D (5 bases). This CDR3 comprises 13 residues. The V gene's germline CDR1 is MNHEY and CDR2 SVGAGI. Trimming stripped 8 bases from V and 12 bases from J, with 20 bases between. The CDR3 loop reads CASEKDRGQGQFF. The CDR3 DNA reads TGTGCCAGCGAGAAGGACCGCGGCCAGGGGCAGTTCTTC.

This clone has a handful of counts. This rearrangement joins TRBV2 to TRBJ1-3, with a possible D match to TRBD1 (6 bases). This CDR3 region has 15 residues. The V end was cut by 8 bases, the J end by 0 bases, with 14 bases between. Per the germline V gene, CDR1 is SNHLY and CDR2 is FYNNEI. CDR3 sequence reads: CASGLGGSSGNTIYF. The CDR3 DNA reads as TGTGCCAGCGGGCTAGGGGGTTCCTCTGGAAACACCATATATTTT.

The gene calls are TRBV19 and TRBJ1-3; no clear D gene. The CDR3 totals 11 residues. The germline gives CDR1 LNHDA, CDR2 SQIVND (reference sequence). V was trimmed by 11 bases and J by 4 bases, leaving 9 bases between them. The CDR3 loop is CAGRRGNTIYF. For the CDR3, the DNA is TGTGCCGGTCGCAGGGGAAACACCATATATTTT. Drawing the rest from reference TRBV19 and TRBJ1-3, the complete variable domain is DGGITQSPKYLFRKEGQNVTLSCEQNLNHDAMYWYRQDPGQGLRLIYYSQIVNDFQKGDIAEGYSVSREKKESFPLTVTSAQKNPTAFYLCAGRRGNTIYFGEGSWLTVV.

This clone showed up many times. Different DNA sequences within this sample yield the same CDR3. This chain's CDR3 is CASSLASSYEQYF. CDR3 nucleotide sequence: TGTGCCAGCAGCTTAGCTAGCAGCTACGAGCAGTACTTC. The chain couples TRBV7-6 to TRBJ2-7; no firm D call. This CDR3 has 13 amino acids. V gave up 0 bases and J gave up 3 bases, with 6 bases separating them. Germline V gives CDR1 SGHVS, CDR2 FNYEAQ.

The chain uses TRBV29-1 and TRBJ1-2; D call uncertain. Germline V gene sequence: CDR1 SQVTM, CDR2 ANQGSEA. V lost 4 bases and J 0 bases, leaving 6 bases between the germline ends. CDR3 length equals 12 residues. This chain's CDR3 is CSVVTPNYGYTF. DNA of the CDR3: TGCAGCGTTGTGACACCTAACTATGGCTACACCTTC.

This clone was picked up one time. The chain links TRBV6-6 to TRBJ1-2; 7 bases are shared with TRBD1. Germline trimming cut 6 bases from V and 3 bases from J; bases unmatched to any gene: 7. The CDR3 has 14 amino acids. Germline values: CDR1 MNHNY, CDR2 SVGAGI (reference sequence). The CDR3 here is CASRPPGQYYGYTF. The CDR3 nucleotides are TGTGCCAGCAGACCCCCGGGACAGTACTATGGCTACACCTTC.

The DNA for the CDR3 is TGTGCCAGCAGCTCCCGGGTAACAGGGAGGTATGGCTACACCTTC. It is translated as CASSSRVTGRYGYTF. The rearrangement uses TRBV6-6 and TRBJ1-2; perhaps TRBD1 as D (6 bases). CDR3 length: 15 residues. V was shortened by 6 bases and J by 5 bases, with 19 bases between the two germline ends. From germline, CDR1 is MNHNY and CDR2 SVGAGI (reference sequence).

The chain uses TRBV9 and TRBJ2-3; D may be TRBD2 (7 bases). This CDR3 contains 14 residues. Germline CDR1 and CDR2: SGDLS and YYNGEE. V lost 2 bases and J lost 3, with 10 bases in between. The DNA of the CDR3 is TGTGCCAGCAGCGTCGCGGGGGCTACAGATACGCAGTATTTT. This encodes CASSVAGATDTQYF.

The chain joins TRBV19 to TRBJ2-7, with TRBD1 matching 9 bases. The CDR3 has 14 amino acids. Germline lookup yields CDR1 LNHDA and CDR2 SQIVND (reference sequence). Trimming took 7 bases from V and 6 from J; bases not matched to a gene: 10. DNA for the CDR3: TGTGCCAGTATGATCGGGACAGGGTTTGGCGAGCAGTACTTC. Protein product: CASMIGTGFGEQYF.

V usage is TRBV4-2 and J usage is TRBJ1-2; a weak D match, TRBD1 (6 bases). V lost 1 base and J lost 3, with 9 bases in between. The CDR3 runs to 14 residues. Germline assignment: CDR1 LGHNA and CDR2 YNFKEQ. This CDR3 reads CASSQGQADYGYTF. The CDR3 DNA reads as TGTGCCAGCAGCCAAGGACAGGCGGACTATGGCTACACCTTC.

The rearrangement joins TRBV5-5 to TRBJ1-2; 10 bases align to TRBD1. V shed 0 bases and J 3 bases; nucleotides not matched to a gene: 5. The CDR3 runs to 16 residues. Germline assignment: CDR1 SGHKS and CDR2 YYEKEE (reference sequence). CDR3 loop: CASSLAGQGSDYGYTF. In DNA form, the CDR3 reads TGTGCCAGCAGCTTGGCGGGACAGGGGAGCGACTATGGCTACACCTTC. Full variable domain (outside the CDR3, taken from reference TRBV5-5 and TRBJ1-2): DAGVTQSPTHLIKTRGQQVTLRCSPISGHKSVSWYQQVLGQGPQFIFQYYEKEERGRGNFPDRFSARQFPNYSSELNVNALLLGDSALYLCASSLAGQGSDYGYTFGSGTRLTVV.

The rearrangement uses TRBV19 and TRBJ2-2; TRBD2 is a possible D gene (7 bases). V lost 3 bases to trimming and J lost 5 bases, with 16 bases between them. Germline CDR1 and CDR2: LNHDA and SQIVND (reference sequence). This CDR3 has 16 amino acids. CDR3 sequence (DNA): TGTGCCAGTAGTATGGGGGCCGTCGGGGGGACCGGGGAGCTGTTTTTT. Its translation: CASSMGAVGGTGELFF.

The rearrangement links TRBV28 to TRBJ2-6; 10 bases fit TRBD1. Germline lookup yields CDR1 MDHEN and CDR2 SYDVKM. This CDR3 has 18 residues. The V segment lost 7 bases and the J segment 0 bases; nucleotides outside the gene matches: 9. The CDR3 coding sequence is TGTGCCAGCACCGTACCGGGACAGGGGAACTCTGGGGCCAACGTCCTGACTTTC. This encodes CASTVPGQGNSGANVLTF.